This section outlines one T cell receptor (beta chain) sequence together with its context. Just one base apart from a much larger clone, this may be a read error. The data were obtained in a study of regulatory T cells in long-lasting Graves disease. With iRepertoire HTBI primers and Arm-PCR of CDR3 regions, TCR beta libraries were built. TCRdb used MiXCR to reprocess the multiplex PCR reads, holding one entry per CDR3 protein. The sample holds 600,000 to 650,000 distinct CDR3 sequences; roughly 15% are singletons and the top ten take more than 15%. Germline V lookup: CDR1 SGHTA, CDR2 FQGNSA. The CDR3 spans 15 residues. Sample time point: newly diagnosed GD, antithyroid drugs for less than 3 months. Making the TCR library involved RNA that had been extracted from PBMCs. The sample was also reused in another study, on T cells in Graves' hyperthyroidism and ophthalmopathy.

The source was peripheral blood mononuclear cells (PBMCs), collected at new diagnosis, from a patient treated with antithyroid drugs. The receptor comes from a woman aged 25 to 39 with Graves disease. The chain combines TRBV7-2 with TRBJ1-1; D ambiguous. CDR3 region: CASSLSGGMNTEALF. CDR3 DNA: TGTGCCAGCAGCTTATCAGGAGGGATGAACACTGAAGCTCTCTTT. The full variable domain, rest sourced from reference TRBV7-2 and TRBJ1-1, is GAGVSQSPSNKVTEKGKDVELRCDPISGHTALYWYRQSLGQGLEFLIYFQGNSAPDKSGLPSDRFSAERTGGSVSTLTIQRTQQEDSAVYLCASSLSGGMNTEALFGQGTRLTVV.